This TCR beta chain appears in the sequencing data of a study of shared clonotypes between healthy human individuals. The wider study: Per donor, three plates held CD4 naive cells, three held CD4 memory, two held CD8 naive and one held CD8 memory.

Study-level points and caveats: Among donors, sharing of clonotypes was expected to be affected by sequencing depth.

Profiling relied on immunoSEQ multiplex PCR, and the TCRdb table lists in-frame clones only, not all of them. There are about 1.1 million clones in the sample; about 84% occur only once, and around 0.6% lies in the top ten. Trimming cost V 0 bases and J 0 bases, with 15 bases left between them. The CDR3 is made up of 18 amino acids. CDR1 SGHTA and CDR2 FQGTGA come from the germline V gene. The healthy adult donors were HIV-negative and reported no recent acute infections or vaccinations. In its sample, this clone was seen once. Its specificity is unknown. The specimen was memory CD4+ T cells from PBMCs. Subset in this sample: CD45RA-negative fraction. The receptor's source is a man between 18 and 35 years old in good health. Some clones in this sample may be carry-over from other donors' samples. The chain uses TRBV7-3 and TRBJ2-1; perhaps TRBD1 as D (5 bases). The CDR3 DNA is TGTGCCAGCAGCTTAACGGTGGGGCGGACGAGCTCCTACAATGAGCAGTTCTTC. Its translation: CASSLTVGRTSSYNEQFF.